The present T cell receptor (beta chain) was sequenced within a study of T cell responses to AZD1222 COVID-19 vaccine. Study-wide findings and caveats: Donor demographics were predominantly white British with a female majority; clonal diversity may be underestimated. Vaccination with two AZD1222 doses was followed by a rise in Spike-specific TCR breadth and depth.

Only in-frame clones appear in the TCRdb table, and some are missing; sequencing was by immunoSEQ multiplex PCR. Here the sample spans about 95,000 clones, roughly nine tenths being singletons. This CDR3 has 15 residues. The germline gives CDR1 MGHRA, CDR2 YSYEKL. Trimming cost V 4 bases and J 7 bases; bases outside gene matches: 8. Notes on this clone: Its antigen is not identified.

The sample was peripheral blood, taken on day 0 of AZD1222 vaccination. The rearrangement uses TRBV4-1 and TRBJ1-4, with 8 nucleotides matching TRBD1. This TCR derives from an adult in good health. CDR3 sequence reads: CASSPPGGWIEKLFF. CDR3 DNA sequence: TGCGCCAGCAGCCCCCCAGGGGGCTGGATTGAAAAACTGTTTTTT.